The entry that follows covers one T cell receptor (beta chain) sequence. Its target is unknown. The data were obtained in a study of T cell therapy after organ transplantation. Study-wide findings and caveats: Pretherapy CD8 clonality inversely correlated with its fold change after therapy. Nonresponders had marked pretherapy clonal expansions and little post-therapy change. Both transferred clonotypes and endogenous ones absent from products apparently reconstituted. Poor CD8+ T cell yield may explain few expansions in nonresponders.

There are 15 residues in the CDR3. V lost 1 base and J lost 7; bases outside the gene matches: 5. Germline CDR1 SGHVS, CDR2 FQNEAQ. Generated by immunoSEQ multiplex PCR, the TCRdb table keeps only in-frame clones and is missing some. The sample comprises about 3,400 clones, 55% to 70% of which are singletons, and 38% rests with the top ten. Sample time point: 4-8 weeks after completion of therapy. This material consisted of CD8+ T cells from blood, taken after autologous CMV-specific T cell therapy. The sequence was collected from a human patient who had received a solid organ transplant and had CMV disease. Part of the T cells may come from the graft donor. This chain uses TRBV7-8 with TRBJ1-5, with 9 bases matching TRBD1. CDR3 DNA sequence: TGTGCCAGCAGCTTAGGACAGGGGGTGGAGCAGCCCCAGCATTTT. Protein product: CASSLGQGVEQPQHF.